Listed here are 32 T cell receptor beta chains from one sample, sequenced in a study of cytomegalovirus exposure and HLA in healthy donors (dated by TCRdb to about 2017). The library was prepared using the immunoSEQ multiplex PCR assay. For the multiplex PCR, a mixture combining 60 forward primers for TCR Vbeta segments and 13 reverse primers for TCR Jbeta segments was used. This is the immuneACCESS table as TCRdb keeps it, with only in-frame sequences that have V and J called. A part of the clones is gone; compared with another copy, unresolved V genes explain less than half, and the rest is unexplained. This sample lists roughly 150,000 clones; around 78% were detected once. The ten top clones hold roughly 6.4% of the sample. Sequenced: PBMCs. These receptors were obtained from a woman aged 40 to 50 in good health and CMV-seropositive.

This chain links TRBV7-3 with TRBJ2-2; D is undetermined. The CDR3 covers 14 residues. Trimming stripped 5 bases from V and 0 bases from J, with 7 bases between. Germline CDR1 SGHTA, CDR2 FQGTGA. CDR3 sequence reads: CASSPDSNTGELFF. CDR3 nucleotides: TGTGCCAGCAGCCCAGATTCGAACACCGGGGAGCTGTTTTTT.

This clone has more than one count but fewer than ten. This sequence joins TRBV7-9 and TRBJ2-5; TRBD2 might be the D (5 bases). Trimming stripped 1 base from V and 1 base from J, with 16 bases between. Germline V gene data show CDR1 as SEHNR and CDR2 as FQNEAQ (reference sequence). The CDR3 contains 17 residues. The CDR3 is CASSLVRLARAQETQYF. CDR3 nucleotide sequence: TGTGCCAGCAGCTTAGTGAGGCTAGCTAGGGCCCAAGAGACCCAGTACTTC.

This clone appeared once. This chain connects TRBV5-4 to TRBJ2-7, with TRBD1 as a possible D gene (5 bases). Germline V CDR1 and CDR2: SGHNT, YYREEE (reference sequence). Trimming shortened V by 4 bases and J by 1 base, and 18 bases separated the two germline ends. This CDR3 is built from 16 residues. This CDR3 reads CASSLSLGSGSYEQYF. CDR3 nucleotides: TGTGCCAGCAGCCTTTCGTTGGGTTCAGGGTCCTACGAGCAGTACTTC.

The chain recombines TRBV6-5 with TRBJ1-2; D perhaps matches TRBD1 (5 bases). Germline V gives CDR1 MNHEY, CDR2 SVGAGI. The ends were cut back, 6 bases at V and 3 bases at J, with 17 bases in the middle. This CDR3 has 15 amino acids. The CDR3 spells CASRGGTSLHYGYTF. The CDR3 DNA sequence: TGTGCCAGCAGGGGAGGGACCAGTCTACACTATGGCTACACCTTC.

The chain links TRBV13 to TRBJ2-2; 7 bases line up with TRBD1. CDR1 and CDR2 from the germline V gene are PRHDT and FYEKMQ (reference sequence). There are 15 residues in the CDR3. J lost 2 bases, V lost 5 bases, and 5 bases had no gene match. The CDR3 sequence is CASSPNRGNTGELFF. CDR3 coding DNA: TGTGCCAGCAGCCCGAACAGGGGTAACACCGGGGAGCTGTTTTTT.

The V call is TRBV7-8, the J call TRBJ2-3; tentatively, D is TRBD2 (7 bases). Trimming removed 5 bases at V and 7 bases at J, with 13 bases between. CDR3 length equals 13 residues. Germline CDR1 SGHVS, CDR2 FQNEAQ. CDR3 sequence (DNA): TGTGCCAGCAGCAAGGGGGGGGGACATACGCAGTATTTT. This codes for CASSKGGGHTQYF.

This clone was seen a single time. The gene calls are TRBV6-5 and TRBJ1-6; D ambiguous. The germline V and J ends were trimmed by 6 bases and 7 bases, with 13 bases remaining between them. The CDR3 covers 14 residues. CDR1 MNHEY and CDR2 SVGAGI come from the germline V gene. The CDR3 sequence is CASRPGLGNSPLHF. CDR3 in DNA: TGTGCCAGCAGACCAGGATTGGGCAATTCACCCCTCCACTTT.

This clone was seen a handful of times. The chain employs TRBV5-5 and TRBJ1-2; possible D gene TRBD1, 5 bases. Trimming pared 4 bases from V and 7 bases from J, leaving 11 bases between. Per germline, CDR1 SGHKS and CDR2 YYEKEE (reference sequence). This CDR3 region has 12 residues. CDR3 protein: CASSAERGGYTF. DNA of the CDR3: TGTGCCAGCAGCGCCGAAAGGGGTGGCTACACCTTC. The full variable domain, with the rest looked up from reference TRBV5-5 and TRBJ1-2, is DAGVTQSPTHLIKTRGQQVTLRCSPISGHKSVSWYQQVLGQGPQFIFQYYEKEERGRGNFPDRFSARQFPNYSSELNVNALLLGDSALYLCASSAERGGYTFGSGTRLTVV.

The chain combines TRBV19 with TRBJ1-4; D may be TRBD1 (6 bases). The CDR3 sequence is 16 residues long. CDR1 and CDR2 (germline): LNHDA, SQIVND (reference sequence). V lost 3 bases to trimming and J lost 0 bases, with 11 bases between them. The CDR3 coding sequence is TGTGCCAGTAGTATGGGGGCGGGCACAACTAATGAAAAACTGTTTTTT. The encoded protein is CASSMGAGTTNEKLFF.

This chain connects TRBV27 to TRBJ2-1; TRBD1 is a possible D gene (5 bases). Germline loops: CDR1 MNHEY, CDR2 SMNVEV (reference sequence). V gave up 4 bases and J gave up 4 bases, with 14 bases separating them. The CDR3 extends over 15 amino acids. The CDR3 nucleotides are TGTGCCAGCAGTTCCCCCGAGCAGGGATACAATGAGCAGTTCTTC. Residues: CASSSPEQGYNEQFF.

V and J are TRBV14 and TRBJ1-2; TRBD1 matches 7 bases. The CDR3 has 13 residues. The J segment lost 6 bases and the V segment lost 4 bases, leaving 5 bases of the junction unmatched. Germline-derived CDR1 and CDR2 are SGHDN and FVKESK. CDR3 sequence: CASSRGGLNGYTF. CDR3 nucleotide sequence: TGTGCCAGCAGCCGAGGGGGCTTGAATGGCTACACCTTC.

CDR3 DNA sequence: TGTGCCAGCAGCTCCCTTCAGGGCCCAAGAAACACCATATATTTT. Translating gives CASSSLQGPRNTIYF. The V call is TRBV7-9, the J call TRBJ1-3, with D maybe TRBD1 (5 bases). The CDR3 runs 15 residues. Trimming stripped 4 bases from V and 5 bases from J, with 15 bases between. Germline V CDR1 and CDR2: SEHNR, FQNEAQ (reference sequence).

CDR3 bases: TGTGCCAGCAGCGAGAGGAGTACCGGCACAGATACGCAGTATTTT. This codes for CASSERSTGTDTQYF. The chain couples TRBV9 to TRBJ2-3; D unclear. CDR1 SGDLS and CDR2 YYNGEE come from the germline V gene. This CDR3 comprises 15 residues. V dropped 3 bases and J dropped 1 base, with 12 bases sitting between them.

The chain carries TRBV7-9 and TRBJ2-3; TRBD2 agrees at 8 bases. Germline CDR1 SEHNR, CDR2 FQNEAQ (reference sequence). V was pared by 0 bases and J by 5 bases, with 10 bases of the junction left unmatched. The CDR3 has 17 residues. The CDR3 DNA reads as TGTGCCAGCAGCTTAGCGCTGACCGGGGGGGCCATAGATACGCAGTATTTT. It codes for CASSLALTGGAIDTQYF.

The chain employs TRBV4-3 and TRBJ1-1; no definite D call. Looked up from germline, CDR1 is LGHNA and CDR2 is YSLEER. Trimming took 1 base from V and 4 from J, leaving 7 bases between them. The CDR3 totals 13 residues. CDR3 sequence reads: CASSQARGTEAFF. The CDR3 nucleotides read TGCGCCAGCAGCCAAGCGCGGGGCACTGAAGCTTTCTTT.

The V gene is TRBV5-1, the J gene TRBJ1-4; D is unclear. Trimming removed 4 bases from V and 10 bases from J, with 23 bases in between. The CDR3 totals 16 residues. From germline, CDR1 is SGHRS and CDR2 YFSETQ. This chain's CDR3 is CASSKHGGEGLGKLFF. Here the CDR3 DNA reads TGCGCCAGCAGCAAACACGGCGGCGAGGGTTTGGGAAAACTGTTTTTT.

The CDR3 bases are TGTGCCAGCAGTCCCCTAGCGGGGGGAAAAGAGACCCAGTACTTC. Amino acids: CASSPLAGGKETQYF. The gene calls are TRBV6-1 and TRBJ2-5, with 11 nucleotides matching TRBD2. Trimming took 5 bases from V and 3 from J; bases not matched to a gene: 5. This CDR3 region has 15 residues. Germline V gene data show CDR1 as MNHNS and CDR2 as SASEGT.

V usage is TRBV7-2 and J usage is TRBJ1-1; D is unresolved. This CDR3 has 14 amino acids. CDR1 SGHTA and CDR2 FQGNSA come from the germline V gene. V was shortened by 1 base and J by 1 base, with 7 bases between the two germline ends. This chain's CDR3 is CASSLEAGNTEAFF. The DNA for the CDR3 is TGTGCCAGCAGCTTAGAGGCAGGGAACACTGAAGCTTTCTTT.

This clone was observed once. This chain links TRBV6-1 with TRBJ1-6; the match to TRBD1 covers 7 bases. The CDR3 totals 15 residues. The V and J ends lost 3 bases and 4 bases, in that order; junction bases with no gene match: 3. In germline, CDR1 is MNHNS, CDR2 SASEGT. This chain's CDR3 is CASSDQDRYNSPLHF. The CDR3 bases are TGTGCCAGCAGTGACCAGGACAGGTATAATTCACCCCTCCACTTT.

This chain joins TRBV28 and TRBJ1-2; D may be TRBD1 (5 bases). Looked up from germline, CDR1 is MDHEN and CDR2 is SYDVKM. The CDR3 is 13 residues long. Deletions cut 5 bases from V and 3 bases from J, with 10 bases between. CDR3: CASSPQGDYGYTF. CDR3 in DNA: TGTGCCAGCAGTCCCCAAGGGGACTATGGCTACACCTTC.

The chain links TRBV7-9 to TRBJ1-1, with D perhaps TRBD1 (6 bases). This CDR3 comprises 17 residues. V dropped 2 bases and J dropped 1 base, with 17 bases sitting between them. Germline CDR1 SEHNR, CDR2 FQNEAQ (reference sequence). CDR3 in DNA: TGTGCCAGCAGCTTACTAGGCTCGGGACATCGGAACACTGAAGCTTTCTTT. Protein product: CASSLLGSGHRNTEAFF.

The gene calls are TRBV28 and TRBJ2-1, with 9 bases identical to TRBD2. The length of the CDR3 is 15 residues. Per the germline V gene, CDR1 is MDHEN and CDR2 is SYDVKM. V lost 5 bases and J lost 2; bases outside the gene matches: 4. The CDR3 DNA reads TGTGCCAGCAGTCCAGCGGGGGGAGCCTACAATGAGCAGTTCTTC. Amino acid sequence: CASSPAGGAYNEQFF.

The J gene is TRBJ1-1, the V gene TRBV7-8, with a tentative D call TRBD1 (6 bases). CDR3 length: 16 residues. CDR1 and CDR2 from the germline V gene are SGHVS and FQNEAQ. V was shortened by 1 base and J by 1 base, with 13 bases between the two germline ends. As DNA, the CDR3 is TGTGCCAGCAGCTTAGTGGGGGGGCGGCAGAACACTGAAGCTTTCTTT. Translating it yields CASSLVGGRQNTEAFF. The whole variable domain, remainder taken from reference TRBV7-8 and TRBJ1-1, is GAGVSQSPRYKVAKRGQDVALRCDPISGHVSLFWYQQALGQGPEFLTYFQNEAQLDKSGLPSDRFFAERPEGSVSTLKIQRTQQEDSAVYLCASSLVGGRQNTEAFFGQGTRLTVV.

This chain connects TRBV28 to TRBJ1-2; D not certain. V lost 1 base and J lost 5, with 5 bases in between. The CDR3 spans 12 residues. Looked up from germline, CDR1 is MDHEN and CDR2 is SYDVKM. CDR3 protein: CASSLSPYGYTF. The CDR3 nucleotides read TGTGCCAGCAGTTTATCCCCATATGGCTACACCTTC.

CDR3 in amino acids: CASSFRAQGQPQHF. In DNA, the CDR3 is TGTGCCAGCAGCTTTCGGGCCCAGGGTCAGCCCCAGCATTTT. The chain is built from TRBV6-1 and TRBJ1-5; a weak D match, TRBD1 (5 bases). CDR3 size: 14 residues. Germline V CDR1 and CDR2: MNHNS, SASEGT. The V gene lost 6 bases and the J gene lost 6 bases, with 15 bases spanning the gap.

The V gene is TRBV29-1, the J gene TRBJ2-3, with D possibly TRBD1 on 5 matching bases. Germline CDR1 and CDR2: SQVTM and ANQGSEA. Deletions cut 7 bases from V and 1 base from J, with 12 bases between. The length of the CDR3 is 13 residues. CDR3 in amino acids: CSANIGGTDTQYF. As DNA, the CDR3 is TGCAGCGCGAATATAGGGGGCACAGATACGCAGTATTTT.

This chain links TRBV5-6 with TRBJ1-1, with D hard to call. This CDR3 has 14 residues. Germline values: CDR1 SGHDT, CDR2 YYEEEE. Trimming removed 0 bases from V and 7 bases from J, with 13 bases in between. The CDR3 DNA reads TGTGCCAGCAGCTTGGAATTTAACCGGGGTGAAGCTTTCTTT. Translated: CASSLEFNRGEAFF.

The chain couples TRBV7-6 to TRBJ2-1; TRBD1 aligns across 9 bases. CDR1 and CDR2 from the germline V gene are SGHVS and FNYEAQ. V lost 0 bases, J lost 9 bases, and 6 bases stayed unmatched. The CDR3 consists of 15 residues. CDR3 in DNA: TGTGCCAGCAGCTTAGCGACAGGGGGGGCGAGTGAGCAGTTCTTC. This codes for CASSLATGGASEQFF.

This clone was detected only once. The genes are TRBV30 and TRBJ1-5; unclear D gene. The germline V and J ends were trimmed by 0 bases and 8 bases, with 11 bases remaining between them. Germline CDR1 is GTSNPN and CDR2 is SVGIG (reference sequence). The CDR3 covers 13 residues. The CDR3 DNA reads as TGTGCCTGGAGTGTACGGCGAGAGGAGCCCCAGCATTTT. Translated: CAWSVRREEPQHF.

The chain has TRBV11-2 and TRBJ1-1, with 10 bases identical to TRBD1. Germline V gives CDR1 SGHAT, CDR2 FQNNGV. V lost 5 bases and J lost 6; bases outside the gene matches: 9. The CDR3 has 15 amino acids. CDR3 region: CASSPRQGAVAEAFF. DNA for the CDR3: TGTGCCAGCAGCCCCAGACAGGGGGCGGTCGCTGAAGCTTTCTTT.

The V and J genes are TRBV4-2 and TRBJ1-1; tentatively, D is TRBD1 (6 bases). The CDR3 has 13 residues. V dropped 1 base and J dropped 6 bases, with 9 bases sitting between them. The germline gives CDR1 LGHNA, CDR2 YNFKEQ. CDR3 in DNA: TGTGCCAGCAGCCAAGCGCCAGGGGCTGAAGCTTTCTTT. As protein: CASSQAPGAEAFF.

V gene TRBV7-3 combines with J gene TRBJ2-3, with a tentative D call TRBD2 (6 bases). Germline lookup yields CDR1 SGHTA and CDR2 FQGTGA. This CDR3 is built from 17 residues. V dropped 3 bases and J dropped 3 bases, with 19 bases sitting between them. Here the CDR3 reads CASSFGVGGRTTDTQYF. The DNA of the CDR3 is TGTGCCAGCAGCTTTGGTGTGGGGGGTAGGACTACAGATACGCAGTATTTT.